The sequence of this T cell receptor (beta chain) was determined in a study of vaccination and CD4 T cells after COVID-19. Looked up from germline, CDR1 is KGHSH and CDR2 is LQKENI. V dropped 2 bases and J dropped 1 base, with 10 bases sitting between them. CDR3 length: 15 residues. Study-level findings and limits: Convalescent patients had a median roughly 86% of post-vaccine SARS-CoV-2-reactive clones that were detected only after vaccination, not before it.

Treatment specified: approximately nine-day PBMC culture with coronavirus spike peptide pools or control peptides (ViraFEST assay). Via ViraFEST, peptide pools expanded antigen-specific T cells before TCR sequencing. The cultures had half their medium swapped for fresh IL-2 medium on days 3 and 7. A single count supports this clonotype. Antigen specificity is unknown. The Oncomine TCR Beta short-read assay was applied to DNA of cultured CD4+ T cells. TCRdb used MiXCR to reprocess the PCR reads, holding one entry per CDR3 protein. Of about 15,000 distinct CDR3 sequences listed, about three quarters were seen once; the top ten hold approximately 4.2%.

This chain uses TRBV18 with TRBJ2-3; D gene unclear. The sample was CD4+ T cells from blood, cultured in vitro. The TCR was taken from a human donor who had recovered from COVID-19. CDR3 sequence reads: CASSPKVPRTDTQYF. CDR3 DNA: TGTGCCAGCTCACCAAAGGTACCTCGCACAGATACGCAGTATTTT.